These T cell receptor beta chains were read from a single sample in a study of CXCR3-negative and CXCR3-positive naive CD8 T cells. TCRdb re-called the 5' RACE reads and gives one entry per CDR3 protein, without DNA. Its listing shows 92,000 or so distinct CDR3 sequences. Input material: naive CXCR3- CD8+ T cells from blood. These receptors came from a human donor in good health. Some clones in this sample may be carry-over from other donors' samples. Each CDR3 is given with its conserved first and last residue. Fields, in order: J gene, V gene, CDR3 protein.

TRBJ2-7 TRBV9 CASSVASGSNRVEQYF
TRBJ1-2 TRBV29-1 CSVEGGATSNYGYTF
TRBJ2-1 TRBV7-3 CASSLTYSSSYNEQFF
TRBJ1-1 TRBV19 CASAPTGGTEAFF
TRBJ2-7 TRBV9 CASSPPGQPGIDEQYF
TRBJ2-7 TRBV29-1 CSAFDYDLAEQYF
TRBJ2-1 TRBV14 CASSLLIGVVEQFF
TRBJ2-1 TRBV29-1 CSVGTASNEQFF
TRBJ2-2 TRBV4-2 CASSGPQGNTGELFF
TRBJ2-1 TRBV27 CASSRMTTSGRKGTYNEQFF
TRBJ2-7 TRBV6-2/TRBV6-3 CASSYRTLYEQYF
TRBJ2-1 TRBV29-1 CSVGTKSSGGEVYEQFF
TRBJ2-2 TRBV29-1 CSGDSYGELFF
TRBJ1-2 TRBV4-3 CASSQEWAGGRYGYTF
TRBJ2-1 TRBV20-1 CSARGLAEYNEQFF
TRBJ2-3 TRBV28 CASSNRVAADTQYF
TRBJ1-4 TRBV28 CASSPPGANSEKLFF
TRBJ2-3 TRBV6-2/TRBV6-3 CASSSAEPDTQYF
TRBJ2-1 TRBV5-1 CASSATGTSGSHEQFF
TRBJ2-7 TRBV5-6 CASSFGQGVWEQYF
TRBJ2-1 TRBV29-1 CSVERSSYNEQFF
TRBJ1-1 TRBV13 CASSLGRVINTEAFF
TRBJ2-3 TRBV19 CASSIPGASTDTQYF
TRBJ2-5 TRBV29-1 CSVDFNAGGKGETQYF
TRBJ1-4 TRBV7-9 CASSPSQEKLFF
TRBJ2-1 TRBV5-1 CASSLRRDRRYNEQFF
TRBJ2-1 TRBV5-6 CASSLASGSFNEQFF
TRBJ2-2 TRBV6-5 CATYKGTTNTGELFF
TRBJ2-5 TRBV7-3 CASSLGTSGQETQYF
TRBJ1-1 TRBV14 CASSRQFTEAFF
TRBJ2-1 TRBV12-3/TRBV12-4 CASSPENNEQFF
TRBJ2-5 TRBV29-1 CSVEWIREETQYF
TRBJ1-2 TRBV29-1 CSVGVNRDYGYTF
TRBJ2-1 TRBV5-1 CASSSISYEQFF
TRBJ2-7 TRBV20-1 CSALGQGATYEQYF
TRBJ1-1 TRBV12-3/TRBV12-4 CASTNAGTGGVYTEAFF
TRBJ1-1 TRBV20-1 CSARDVGITEAFF
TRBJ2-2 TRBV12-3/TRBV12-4 CASSLGQGFGDTGELFF
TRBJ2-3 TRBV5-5 CASSWRTSGYTDTQYF
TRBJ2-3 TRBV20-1 CSARDDAITQYF